This T cell receptor (beta chain) appears in the sequencing data of a study of blood T cells in healthy people across ages. Only a few counts were recorded for this clonotype. As yet, its antigen is unknown. Study results and caveats: Fewer expanded clones and more diversity marked long-lived versus aged donors. Possibly confounding the expanded clonotype changes was the fact that donor CMV status was unknown.

The authors ran a second PCR of roughly 6 to 12 cycles using a sample-barcoded 5' primer and a J-beta primer mix. TCRdb itself ran the 5' RACE reads through MiXCR, one entry per CDR3 protein. Counted here are 650,000 to 1,000,000 distinct CDR3 sequences, around 34% occurring once; the ten biggest clones make up 10% to 15%. CDR3 length: 18 residues. Germline loops: CDR1 SGHAT, CDR2 FQNNGV. Deletions cut 1 base from V and 0 bases from J, with 13 bases between. The receptor comes from a man aged 18 to 29 in good health. The chain combines TRBV11-2 with TRBJ2-6; D call uncertain. Sequencing was performed on blood. The CDR3 DNA reads as TGTGCCAGCAGCTTAGGGCCCTCAATAAGCTCTGGGGCCAACGTCCTGACTTTC. This codes for CASSLGPSISSGANVLTF.